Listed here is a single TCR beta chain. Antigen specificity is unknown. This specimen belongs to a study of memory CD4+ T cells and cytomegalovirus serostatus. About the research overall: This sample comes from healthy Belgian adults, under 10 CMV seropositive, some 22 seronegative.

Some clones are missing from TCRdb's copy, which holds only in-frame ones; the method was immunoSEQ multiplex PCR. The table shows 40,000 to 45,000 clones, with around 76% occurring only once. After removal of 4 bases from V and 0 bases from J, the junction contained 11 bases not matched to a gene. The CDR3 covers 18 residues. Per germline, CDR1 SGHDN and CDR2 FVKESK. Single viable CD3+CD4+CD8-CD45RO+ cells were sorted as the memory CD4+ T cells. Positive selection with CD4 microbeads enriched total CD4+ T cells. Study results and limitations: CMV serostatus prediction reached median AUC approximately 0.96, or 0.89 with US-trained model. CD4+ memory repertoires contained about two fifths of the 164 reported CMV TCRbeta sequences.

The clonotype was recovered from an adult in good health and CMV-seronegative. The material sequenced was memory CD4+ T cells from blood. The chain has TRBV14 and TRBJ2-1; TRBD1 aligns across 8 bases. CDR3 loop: CASSPARDRTGSYNEQFF. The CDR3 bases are TGTGCCAGCAGCCCGGCCCGGGACAGGACGGGCTCCTACAATGAGCAGTTCTTC.